This entry lists 4 T cell receptor beta chains sequenced from one sample in a study of cytomegalovirus exposure and HLA in healthy donors. PCR employed 60 Vbeta and 13 Jbeta primers. Measured with immunoSEQ multiplex PCR; TCRdb has only the in-frame clones, and not every one. The table lists about 82,000 clones, more than 65% of them singletons. Sequencing was carried out using PBMCs. Source of these receptors: a man between 60 and 75 years old in good health and CMV-seronegative.

The CDR3 here is CASSLPIQGPGNTIYF. The CDR3 DNA follows: TGCGCCAGCAGCTTGCCCATACAGGGCCCTGGAAACACCATATATTTT. V is TRBV5-1 and J is TRBJ1-3; TRBD1 is a possible D gene (6 bases). Trimming stripped 1 base from V and 2 bases from J, with 13 bases between. From germline, CDR1 is SGHRS and CDR2 YFSETQ. The CDR3 length is 16 residues. Full variable domain (outside the CDR3, taken from reference TRBV5-1 and TRBJ1-3): KAGVTQTPRYLIKTRGQQVTLSCSPISGHRSVSWYQQTPGQGLQFLFEYFSETQRNKGNFPGRFSGRQFSNSRSEMNVSTLELGDSALYLCASSLPIQGPGNTIYFGEGSWLTVV.

The V and J genes are TRBV5-6 and TRBJ1-5, with no clear D. Germline loops: CDR1 SGHDT, CDR2 YYEEEE. Deletions cut 4 bases from V and 0 bases from J, with 5 bases between. CDR3 length: 13 residues. CDR3 sequence (DNA): TGTGCCAGCAGCGAGTTTAGCAATCAGCCCCAGCATTTT. Translation: CASSEFSNQPQHF. Together with reference TRBV5-6 and TRBJ1-5, the CDR3 gives the full variable domain: DAGVTQSPTHLIKTRGQQVTLRCSPKSGHDTVSWYQQALGQGPQFIFQYYEEEERQRGNFPDRFSGHQFPNYSSELNVNALLLGDSALYLCASSEFSNQPQHFGDGTRLSIL.

The chain joins TRBV4-1 to TRBJ1-2, with D uncertain. V was trimmed by 2 bases and J by 5 bases, leaving 9 bases between them. Germline-derived CDR1 and CDR2 are MGHRA and YSYEKL. This CDR3 comprises 13 residues. The CDR3 DNA follows: TGCGCCAGCAGCCAAAGAGACACGTATGGCTACACCTTC. Translated, it gives CASSQRDTYGYTF.

This clone was seen just once. The chain uses TRBV30 and TRBJ2-3, with TRBD2 matching over 11 bases. Germline V lookup: CDR1 GTSNPN, CDR2 SVGIG (reference sequence). V lost 6 bases, J lost 0 bases, and 5 bases stayed unmatched. CDR3 length: 15 residues. The CDR3 here is CACLLAGVSTDTQYF. As DNA, the CDR3 is TGTGCCTGCCTACTAGCGGGGGTTAGCACAGATACGCAGTATTTT. The full variable domain, rest sourced from reference TRBV30 and TRBJ2-3, is SQTIHQWPATLVQPVGSPLSLECTVEGTSNPNLYWYRQAAGRGLQLLFYSVGIGQISSEVPQNLSASRPQDRQFILSSKKLLLSDSGFYLCACLLAGVSTDTQYFGPGTRLTVL.